This T cell receptor beta chain was found in a study of blood T cell repertoires in COVID-19. Study details: Acute and convalescent COVID-19 specimens originated in the United States, Italy and Spain. PBMCs, B-cell-depleted T cells, or T cells were the source of the cDNA or gDNA that made up the material.

This CDR3 comprises 16 residues. V gave up 5 bases and J gave up 3 bases; unmatched junction bases: 7. The germline CDR1 and CDR2 sequences are MNHEY and SMNVEV (reference sequence). Per the original methods: Scientists estimated how many nucleated cells there were by amplifying reference gene primers. Method: immunoSEQ multiplex PCR; TCRdb's copy keeps in-frame clones and lacks some. The V and J calls and clone size were taken over from that table, and D and trimming were inferred from the DNA. The data contain over 75,000 clones, roughly 79% of them singletons. The rearrangement joins TRBV27 to TRBJ2-1; 10 nucleotides agree with TRBD2. Sequenced sample: peripheral blood. This TCR was sampled from a man between 70 and 80 years old with acute or convalescent COVID-19. CDR3 sequence: CASSGGGTSVYNEQFF. The DNA for the CDR3 is TGTGCCAGCAGTGGGGGGGGGACTAGCGTCTACAATGAGCAGTTCTTC.